Reported below is one T cell receptor beta chain. Its antigen is still unknown. This specimen comes from a study of vaccination and CD4 T cells after COVID-19. The time point is: late sampling 161 to 241 days after vaccination in a few convalescent patients. The treatment denotes: roughly nine-day PBMC culture with coronavirus spike peptide pools or control peptides (ViraFEST assay). The CDR3 runs to 15 residues. The germline CDR1 and CDR2 sequences are DFQATT and SNEGSKA (reference sequence). Trimming removed 5 bases at V and 0 bases at J, with 17 bases between. The Oncomine TCR Beta short-read assay was what sequenced the DNA obtained from cultured CD4+ T cells. Genomic DNA was drawn out of CD4+ T cells grown in culture. Each CDR3 protein gets one entry after TCRdb re-called the PCR reads with MiXCR. This sample has 25,000 to 30,000 distinct CDR3 sequences; more than 35% occur once, and the top ten carry more than 4.5%.

Specimen: CD4+ T cells from blood, cultured in vitro, collected about 7 months after SARS-CoV-2 vaccination. The genes are TRBV20-1 and TRBJ2-7, with a weak D call TRBD2 (5 bases). The clonotype was recovered from a human donor who had recovered from COVID-19. CDR3 DNA: TGCAGTGCTCCCAACGTGGGAGCCCCCTCCTACGAGCAGTACTTC. Translated, it gives CSAPNVGAPSYEQYF.